This TCR beta chain was identified during a study of human T cells and chemical hapten exposure. The time point denotes: pre-sensitization, week 0. Described treatment: therapeutic diphenylcyclopropenone sensitization with weekly scalp DPC. Whole blood, unfractionated, served as the material for total RNA extraction. Unmatched junction bases numbered 7, after V lost 3 bases and J lost 3 bases. The germline V gene encodes CDR1 MGHRA and CDR2 YSYEKL. The CDR3 sequence is 16 residues long. This clonotype occurred many times. MiXCR was run by TCRdb on the RACE reads, yielding one entry per CDR3 protein. The repertoire consists of roughly 380,000 distinct CDR3 sequences, with approximately 5% occurring once and the leading ten covering just over 2.5%.

This receptor was obtained from a woman aged 50 to 60 with alopecia areata. Some clones in this sample may be carry-over from other donors' samples. The input for sequencing was whole blood, taken in connection with sensitization to the hapten diphenylcyclopropenone (DPC). The V and J genes are TRBV4-1 and TRBJ2-3, with TRBD1 matching 9 bases. This CDR3 is CASSHIGDRETDTQYF. The CDR3 nucleotides are TGCGCCAGCAGCCACATAGGGGACAGGGAAACAGATACGCAGTATTTT.